This T cell receptor beta chain emerged from a study of blood T cell repertoires in COVID-19. This clone occurred a few times. The CDR3 sequence is 15 residues long. The germline gives CDR1 SGHRS, CDR2 YFSETQ. Trimming removed 0 bases from V and 2 bases from J; junction bases left unmatched: 0. Authors' methods: Reference gene primer amplification in the assay estimated nucleated cell counts. Libraries were prepared by immunoSEQ multiplex PCR; TCRdb keeps only in-frame clonotypes and omits some of them. V, J and clone size were drawn from that table, and D and trimming were deduced from the DNA. The profile shows fewer than 200,000 clones, around nine tenths of them singletons.

V usage is TRBV5-1 and J usage is TRBJ2-1; TRBD1 matches 9 bases. This sequence originates from a man aged 60 to 69 with active or convalescent COVID-19. Input material: peripheral blood. Written as DNA, the CDR3 is TGCGCCAGCAGCTTGGGACAGGGGGCCTACAATGAGCAGTTCTTC. Translated: CASSLGQGAYNEQFF.